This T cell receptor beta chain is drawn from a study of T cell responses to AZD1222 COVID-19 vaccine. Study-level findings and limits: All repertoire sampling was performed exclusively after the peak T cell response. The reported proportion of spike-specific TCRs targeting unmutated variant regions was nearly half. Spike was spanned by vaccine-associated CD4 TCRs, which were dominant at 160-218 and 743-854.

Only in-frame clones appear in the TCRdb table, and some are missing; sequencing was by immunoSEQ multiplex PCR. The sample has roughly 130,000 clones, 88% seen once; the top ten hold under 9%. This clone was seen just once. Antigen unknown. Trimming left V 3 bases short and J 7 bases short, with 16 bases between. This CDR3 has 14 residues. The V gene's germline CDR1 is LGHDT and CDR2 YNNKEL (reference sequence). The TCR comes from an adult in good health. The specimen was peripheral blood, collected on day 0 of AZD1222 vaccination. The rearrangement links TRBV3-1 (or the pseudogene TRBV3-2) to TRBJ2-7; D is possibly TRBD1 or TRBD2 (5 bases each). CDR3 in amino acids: CASSHRRDLWEQYF. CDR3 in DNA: TGTGCCAGCAGCCATCGACGGGACCTCTGGGAGCAGTACTTC.